This TCR beta chain was identified during a study of CD8 T cells in Susac syndrome (dated by TCRdb to between 2018 and 2021). Study-level background: Repertoire sequencing was used to test whether CD8+ T cell activation and differentiation in Susac syndrome was antigen driven. The full study reports these points: The TCR sequencing and HLA analysis was acknowledged to have included a relatively small number of individuals.

The CDR3 covers 14 residues, taking in both the cysteine and the phenylalanine. Only the CDR3 region is kept as DNA, spanning 42 bases read in frame from base 1. The V end loses 7 bases and the J end loses 6 bases, and a stretch of 15 bases separates them. RNA was extracted using the RNeasy kit, and about 0.45 to 1 microgram was reverse transcribed with random hexamers. TCR beta CDR3 regions were amplified with the immunoSEQ multiplex PCR assay covering 54 Vbeta and 13 Jbeta segments. Bias from PCR amplification was corrected by using a synthetic template baseline for primer optimization and for computational correction. Regarding the original processing steps: Reads were annotated to V, D and J genes per IMGT and analyzed with immunoSEQ Analyzer, keeping only productive sequences. Clonality was calculated as one minus the Shannon entropy normalized by log2 of the number of productive unique sequences. Public and private clones were assessed among the 100 most prevalent clones of each patient and control. Clones were defined as Susac-specific if absent from the healthy and MS cohorts, from more than 900 published viral clones and from other ImmuneACCESS disease sequences. The public reads were reprocessed in TCRdb via fastp at Q25 and MiXCR, keeping in-frame beta chains. CDR3 protein duplicates are merged, each entry listing the most common genes and DNA. These V and J calls rely on TCRdb rather than the paper's analysis. The sample has 150,000 to 200,000 distinct CDR3 sequences on record, roughly 95% of them singletons. The biggest ten clones account for about 0.095% of the sample.

Note on this clonotype: Which antigen it targets is not known. There are no base qualities to consult, and no much larger clone falls within one base.

High-throughput TCR beta sequencing profiled peripheral blood CD8+ and CD4+ T cells from healthy donors, Susac syndrome patients and multiple sclerosis patients. Multiple sclerosis controls were treatment-naive patients with stable or active relapsing-remitting disease fulfilling revised McDonald criteria. Bulk CD8+ and CD4+ T cells were purified magnetically by negative isolation, whereas CD8+ TEMRA cells were enriched by FACS. Blood was collected in EDTA tubes and processed within 24 hours, with PBMCs isolated through density gradient centrifugation. PBMCs intended for TCR sequencing were cryopreserved in liquid nitrogen and thawed later in a water bath at 37 degrees C. The sorted or isolated CD4+, CD8+ and CD8+ TEMRA cells had a purity of 90% or higher.

The sequence was obtained from a human donor with multiple sclerosis. Material for sequencing was CD4+ T cells from PBMCs. The sequence is built from TRBV12-3 or TRBV12-4 and TRBJ2-2; no confident D gene assignment can be made. The sequence in DNA is TGTGCCAGCACCCCGTGGAGAATTGCCGGGGAGCTGTTTTTT. Translated, it gives CASTPWRIAGELFF.